This TCR beta chain appears in the sequencing data of a study of blood T cells in healthy people across ages. Study-level background: Capture via template switching afforded approximately one barcoded beta molecule per two T cells.

Using a J-beta primer mix together with a sample-barcoded 5' primer, a second PCR was run for roughly 6 to 12 cycles. MiXCR was run by TCRdb on the 5' RACE reads, yielding one entry per CDR3 protein. The sample comprises about 1.1 million distinct CDR3 sequences, roughly two fifths of which are singletons, and about 12% rests with the top ten. This TCR came from a man in his late teens or twenties in good health. Sample: blood.

The CDR3 loop reads CASSYLPGQVADTQYF. CDR3 nucleotide sequence: TGTGCCAGCAGTTATCTACCGGGACAGGTTGCAGATACGCAGTATTTT. The J gene is TRBJ2-3, the V gene TRBV6-2 or TRBV6-3; 8 bases line up with TRBD1. Germline-derived CDR1 and CDR2 are MNHEY and SVGEGT. CDR3 length: 16 amino acids. Unmatched junction bases numbered 9, after V lost 3 bases and J lost 4 bases.